Detailed here is one TCR beta chain. Its antigen is not known. This CDR3 has 14 residues. After removal of 5 bases from V and 5 bases from J, the junction contained 5 bases not matched to a gene. The V gene's germline CDR1 is MNHEY and CDR2 SVGAGI. This PCR relied on a set of 60 Vbeta primers and 13 Jbeta primers. As originally analysed: Roughly 11 million shared chains were among the roughly 80 million unique TCR beta chains that a later analysis counted. Assay used: immunoSEQ multiplex PCR; TCRdb lists only in-frame clones, some missing. Clone size and V and J calls were adopted from that table, with D and trimming inferred from the DNA. The sample includes some 99,000 clones, 81% seen only once; the top ten take under 2.5%. The data belong to a study of cytomegalovirus exposure and HLA in healthy donors. Study-wide context: Most genotyped donors, 65% to 85% of around 370, had Caucasian-associated genetic ancestry. Notes on the study in general: Researchers counted some 150 TCR beta chains as cytomegalovirus-associated. Most CMV-associated TCR beta chains appeared HLA-restricted in a later analysis.

This clonotype was obtained from a woman in her 30s in good health and CMV-seronegative. Sequences were obtained from PBMCs. The J gene is TRBJ1-5, the V gene TRBV6-5, with 8 bases identical to TRBD1. The CDR3 loop is CASSAATGDQPQHF. CDR3 nucleotide sequence: TGTGCCAGCAGTGCCGCGACAGGGGATCAGCCCCAGCATTTT.